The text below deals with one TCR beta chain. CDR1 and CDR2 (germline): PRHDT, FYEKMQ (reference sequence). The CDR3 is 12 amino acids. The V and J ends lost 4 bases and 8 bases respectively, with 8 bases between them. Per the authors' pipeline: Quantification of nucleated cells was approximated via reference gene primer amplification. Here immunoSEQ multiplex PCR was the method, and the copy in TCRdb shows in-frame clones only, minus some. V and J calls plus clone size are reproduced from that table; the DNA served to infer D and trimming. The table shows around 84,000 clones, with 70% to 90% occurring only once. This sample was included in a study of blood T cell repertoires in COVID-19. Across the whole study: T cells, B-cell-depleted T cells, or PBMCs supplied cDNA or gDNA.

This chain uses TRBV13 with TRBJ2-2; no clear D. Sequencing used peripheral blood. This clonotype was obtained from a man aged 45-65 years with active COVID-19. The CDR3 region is CASSWPGGELFF. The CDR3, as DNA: TGTGCCAGCAGCTGGCCCGGGGGGGAGCTGTTTTTT. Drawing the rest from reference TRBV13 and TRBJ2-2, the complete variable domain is AAGVIQSPRHLIKEKRETATLKCYPIPRHDTVYWYQQGPGQDPQFLISFYEKMQSDKGSIPDRFSAQQFSDYHSELNMSSLELGDSALYFCASSWPGGELFFGEGSRLTVL.